Below, 25 T cell receptor beta chains from the same sample are listed, as sequenced in a study of blood T cells in healthy people across ages. Using a J-beta primer mix together with a sample-barcoded 5' primer, a second PCR was run for about 6 to 11 cycles. MiXCR was run by TCRdb on the 5' RACE reads, yielding one entry per CDR3 protein. Of approximately 1.5 million distinct CDR3 sequences in the sample, around 35% were seen once. Sequencing was done on a sample of blood. These receptor sequences come from a woman aged 25 to 45 in good health.

This clonotype showed up just a few times. The rearrangement joins TRBV10-3 to TRBJ1-2; no reliable D call. Trimming removed 2 bases at V and 3 bases at J, with 4 bases between. CDR3 length: 12 residues. Germline CDR1 reads ENHRY; CDR2 reads SYGVKD. The CDR3 reads CAISENHYGYTF. The CDR3 nucleotides read TGTGCCATCAGTGAGAACCACTATGGCTACACCTTC.

This clonotype has just one count. This sequence joins TRBV30 and TRBJ1-4, with D maybe TRBD1 (5 bases). The V and J ends lost 0 bases and 8 bases respectively, with 13 bases between them. The length of the CDR3 is 14 residues. In germline, CDR1 is GTSNPN, CDR2 SVGIG (reference sequence). The CDR3 bases are TGTGCCTGGAGTGTACTGGGACGGCTCGAAAAACTGTTTTTT. Amino acid sequence: CAWSVLGRLEKLFF.

The rearrangement uses TRBV4-1 and TRBJ2-5; TRBD2 agrees at 11 bases. Germline CDR1 reads MGHRA; CDR2 reads YSYEKL. V was clipped by 4 bases and J by 3 bases; unmatched bases: 7. The CDR3 contains 16 residues. CDR3 sequence (DNA): TGCGCCAGCAGCCGTGGGGGGACTAGCGGTAAAGAGACCCAGTACTTC. Translated, it gives CASSRGGTSGKETQYF.

This rearrangement joins TRBV3-1 to TRBJ2-3; D uncertain. The CDR3 is 15 amino acids. Between the trimmed V and J ends, which lost 3 bases and 1 base, there was a span of 11 bases. Germline lookup yields CDR1 LGHDT and CDR2 YNNKEL (reference sequence). CDR3 DNA: TGTGCCAGCAGCCATGCTGCGGCCCGCACAGATACGCAGTATTTT. This sequence encodes CASSHAAARTDTQYF.

The chain links TRBV2 to TRBJ1-2; D might be TRBD1 (6 bases). Per the germline V gene, CDR1 is SNHLY and CDR2 is FYNNEI. The CDR3 runs to 16 residues. The V gene lost 7 bases and the J gene lost 4 bases, with 22 bases spanning the gap. The CDR3 DNA reads as TGTGCCAGCACCTCCGAGTTTGGGGGGCTCAGCTATGGCTACACCTTC. Amino acid sequence: CASTSEFGGLSYGYTF. Full variable domain (missing parts from reference TRBV2 and TRBJ1-2): EPEVTQTPSHQVTQMGQEVILRCVPISNHLYFYWYRQILGQKVEFLVSFYNNEISEKSEIFDDQFSVERPDGSNFTLKIRSTKLEDSAMYFCASTSEFGGLSYGYTFGSGTRLTVV.

This clonotype was seen more than once but under ten times. CDR3 amino acids: CATSDPGTSGEDTQYF. For the CDR3, the DNA is TGTGCCACCAGTGATCCAGGGACTAGCGGGGAAGATACGCAGTATTTT. The rearrangement joins TRBV24-1 to TRBJ2-3, with 13 bases matching TRBD2. Germline trimming cut 3 bases from V and 5 bases from J; bases unmatched to any gene: 4. The CDR3 consists of 16 residues. The germline CDR1 and CDR2 sequences are KGHDR and SFDVKD.

This chain joins TRBV12-3 or TRBV12-4 and TRBJ2-7; TRBD1 agrees at 7 bases. V lost 5 bases and J lost 5; bases outside the gene matches: 9. The CDR3 contains 14 residues. Here the CDR3 reads CASSLFRTGDEQYF. The DNA for the CDR3 is TGTGCCAGCAGTCTCTTCCGGACAGGTGACGAGCAGTACTTC.

The chain carries TRBV7-8 and TRBJ2-7, with 13 bases matching TRBD2. CDR3 length equals 14 residues. V was pared by 5 bases and J by 5 bases, with 3 bases of the junction left unmatched. In germline, CDR1 is SGHVS, CDR2 FQNEAQ. Here the CDR3 reads CASSGLAGVDEQYF. CDR3 DNA sequence: TGTGCCAGCAGCGGACTAGCGGGAGTAGACGAGCAGTACTTC.

In this sample, this clonotype turned up a few times. The chain uses TRBV7-8 and TRBJ1-2, with D possibly TRBD1 on 6 matching bases. Germline values: CDR1 SGHVS, CDR2 FQNEAQ. The CDR3 extends over 13 amino acids. The V and J ends lost 7 bases and 7 bases respectively, with 16 bases between them. This CDR3 is CASTLQGHSGYTF. CDR3 nucleotides: TGTGCCAGCACCCTACAGGGTCACTCTGGCTACACCTTC. The complete variable domain, with remaining parts taken from reference TRBV7-8 and TRBJ1-2, reads GAGVSQSPRYKVAKRGQDVALRCDPISGHVSLFWYQQALGQGPEFLTYFQNEAQLDKSGLPSDRFFAERPEGSVSTLKIQRTQQEDSAVYLCASTLQGHSGYTFGSGTRLTVV.

The gene calls are TRBV2 and TRBJ1-2, with no clear D. CDR3 size: 13 residues. CDR1 is SNHLY, CDR2 FYNNEI, per germline. The ends were cut back, 10 bases at V and 0 bases at J, with 12 bases in the middle. The CDR3, as DNA: TGTGCCACCTTGACACCGTCTAACTATGGCTACACCTTC. It encodes CATLTPSNYGYTF.

A few counts support this clonotype. V and J are TRBV5-1 and TRBJ2-4; a possible D gene is TRBD2 (6 bases). The V and J ends lost 0 bases and 13 bases respectively, with 14 bases between them. The CDR3 totals 13 residues. Germline CDR1 and CDR2: SGHRS and YFSETQ. The CDR3 here is CASSLARDFPQYF. The CDR3, as DNA: TGCGCCAGCAGCTTGGCCAGGGACTTTCCGCAGTACTTC.

The V call is TRBV21-1, the J call TRBJ1-5. TRBV21-1 corresponds to a pseudogene. The CDR3 sequence is 15 residues long. The CDR3, as DNA: TGTGCCAGCAGCAATCAAGGGGACTGTAATCAGCCCCAGCATTTT. Translating gives CASSNQGDCNQPQHF.

This clonotype was observed a handful of times. DNA for the CDR3: TGCGCCAGCAGCTTGGTTCGACAGGGGTCCTCGAATACGCAGTATTTT. As protein: CASSLVRQGSSNTQYF. This rearrangement joins TRBV5-1 to TRBJ2-3; 8 positions match TRBD1. CDR1 and CDR2 from the germline V gene are SGHRS and YFSETQ. The CDR3 length is 16 residues. V lost 0 bases and J lost 7; bases outside the gene matches: 10.

This chain connects TRBV5-1 to TRBJ1-2; D is unresolved. Trimming cost V 6 bases and J 4 bases, with 16 bases left between them. The CDR3 is 14 residues long. Germline-derived CDR1 and CDR2 are SGHRS and YFSETQ. CDR3 in amino acids: CASTPLGSGYGYTF. The DNA of the CDR3 is TGCGCCAGCACCCCGCTAGGGAGCGGCTATGGCTACACCTTC.

The V gene is TRBV9, the J gene TRBJ2-5; D remains unclear. V dropped 1 base and J dropped 0 bases, with 10 bases sitting between them. Germline-derived CDR1 and CDR2 are SGDLS and YYNGEE. The CDR3 sequence is 15 residues long. The CDR3 sequence is CASSVLGRNQETQYF. The CDR3 nucleotides are TGTGCCAGCAGCGTATTGGGCAGGAACCAAGAGACCCAGTACTTC. Full variable domain (rest looked up from reference TRBV9 and TRBJ2-5): DSGVTQTPKHLITATGQRVTLRCSPRSGDLSVYWYQQSLDQGLQFLIQYYNGEERAKGNILERFSAQQFPDLHSELNLSSLELGDSALYFCASSVLGRNQETQYFGPGTRLLVL.

This chain connects TRBV19 to TRBJ2-7; D not certain. V was cut by 3 bases and J by 2 bases, with 14 bases left in between. The germline gives CDR1 LNHDA, CDR2 SQIVND (reference sequence). This CDR3 comprises 15 residues. The CDR3 here is CASSIEKLNTYEQYF. The CDR3 DNA follows: TGTGCCAGTAGTATCGAAAAGCTCAATACCTACGAGCAGTACTTC.

This clonotype was picked up a small number of times. CDR3 protein: CAWSVRGLNNEQFF. CDR3 bases: TGTGCCTGGAGTGTAAGGGGACTCAACAATGAGCAGTTCTTC. This chain links TRBV30 with TRBJ2-1; D may be TRBD2 (6 bases). CDR3 length: 14 residues. From germline, CDR1 is GTSNPN and CDR2 SVGIG (reference sequence). V lost 0 bases, J lost 5 bases, and 11 bases lay in between.

The CDR3 DNA reads TGTGCCAGCGCCGACGGGGAGACCCAGTACTTC. Translated: CASADGETQYF. This chain joins TRBV6-5 and TRBJ2-5; no definite D call. From germline, CDR1 is MNHEY and CDR2 SVGAGI. The V and J ends lost 8 bases and 5 bases respectively, with 9 bases between them. The CDR3 is 11 residues long.

To note about this clonotype: Given a much more abundant clone one base away, this may be a read error. This sequence joins TRBV20-1 and TRBJ2-5; 8 nucleotides line up with TRBD2. The CDR3 spans 13 residues. The germline CDR1 and CDR2 sequences are DFQATT and SNEGSKA (reference sequence). V was clipped by 8 bases and J by 0 bases; unmatched bases: 5. The CDR3 DNA follows: TGCAGTACTAAGCGGGAGAACCAAGAGACCCAGTACTTC. It is translated as CSTKRENQETQYF.

This clonotype occurred once. The chain is built from TRBV2 and TRBJ1-2, with D perhaps matching TRBD1 (6 bases). The germline V and J ends were trimmed by 4 bases and 8 bases, with 17 bases remaining between them. Germline V lookup: CDR1 SNHLY, CDR2 FYNNEI. The CDR3 covers 14 residues. Here the CDR3 reads CASSGEPKGGGYTF. The CDR3 DNA sequence: TGTGCCAGCAGTGGAGAACCAAAAGGGGGAGGCTACACCTTC.

This clonotype was counted only a few times. V is TRBV5-1 and J is TRBJ1-2, with no clear D. CDR1 SGHRS and CDR2 YFSETQ come from the germline V gene. The CDR3 contains 14 residues. Trimming left V 4 bases short and J 7 bases short, with 17 bases between. The CDR3 sequence is CASSPRFGFGGYTF. The CDR3, as DNA: TGCGCCAGCAGCCCTCGGTTCGGTTTCGGTGGCTACACCTTC.

This clonotype has a handful of counts. The rearrangement uses TRBV11-2 and TRBJ1-2; 7 bases line up with TRBD1. V was pared by 5 bases and J by 8 bases, with 5 bases of the junction left unmatched. Germline assignment: CDR1 SGHAT and CDR2 FQNNGV. This CDR3 spans 12 amino acids. The chain's CDR3 is CASSAKGAGYTF. DNA of the CDR3: TGTGCCAGCAGCGCTAAGGGGGCGGGCTACACCTTC.

This clonotype was found a few times. The chain has TRBV25-1 and TRBJ2-3, with D maybe TRBD2 (5 bases). This CDR3 is built from 15 residues. Trimming shortened V by 3 bases and J by 0 bases, and 10 bases separated the two germline ends. Per the germline V gene, CDR1 is MGHDK and CDR2 is SYGVNS. CDR3 nucleotide sequence: TGTGCCAGCAGTGACACTAGGGTTAGCACAGATACGCAGTATTTT. Its protein product is CASSDTRVSTDTQYF.

The sample holds a few counts of this clonotype. J is TRBJ1-6 and V is TRBV28; the D gene is possibly TRBD1 (5 bases). Trimming pared 4 bases from V and 7 bases from J, leaving 11 bases between. The CDR3 has 14 residues. CDR1 and CDR2 from the germline V gene are MDHEN and SYDVKM. The CDR3 nucleotides read TGTGCCAGCAGTTCCGGGGGGGGGAATTCACCCCTCCACTTT. Translated: CASSSGGGNSPLHF.

This clonotype was seen a handful of times. The genes are TRBV12-3 or TRBV12-4 and TRBJ2-7; D unclear. Trimming removed 8 bases from V and 3 bases from J, with 8 bases in between. This CDR3 spans 11 amino acids. CDR3 protein: CASSRHYEQYF. CDR3 in DNA: TGTGCCAGCTCGAGACACTACGAGCAGTACTTC.